The 28 T cell receptor beta chains presented below share a single source sample, sequenced in a study of radiotherapy plus CTLA-4 blockade in lung cancer (dated by TCRdb to between 2017 and 2018). Receptors were amplified or captured by the immunoSEQ multiplex PCR assay. TCRdb retrieved this table from immuneACCESS and kept in-frame rearrangements only. Not all clones are present; in checked studies, unresolved V genes account for under half, and no reason is known for the remainder. Counted in this sample were approximately 100,000 clones; 70% to 90% of them appeared once. The top ten hold 2.4% of the sample. The sequenced sample was peripheral blood, obtained from a patient treated with radiotherapy plus ipilimumab. The source of these receptors is a human donor with non-small cell lung cancer that progressed on radiotherapy plus ipilimumab. Some clones in this sample may be carry-over from other donors' samples.

This clone was seen more than once but under ten times. The rearrangement joins TRBV4-2 to TRBJ1-3, with unresolved D. This CDR3 spans 15 amino acids. V lost 0 bases and J 1 base, leaving 7 bases between the germline ends. Germline V gives CDR1 LGHNA, CDR2 YNFKEQ. CDR3 nucleotides: TGTGCCAGCAGCCAAGAACCCCAGTCTGGAAACACCATATATTTT. Translation: CASSQEPQSGNTIYF.

This rearrangement joins TRBV27 to TRBJ1-6; D may be TRBD1 (5 bases). The germline gives CDR1 MNHEY, CDR2 SMNVEV (reference sequence). The CDR3 loop spans 20 amino acids. The V gene lost 8 bases and the J gene lost 1 base, with 27 bases spanning the gap. The CDR3 spells CASGHSPGPSTGSYNSPLHF. The CDR3 nucleotides read TGTGCCAGCGGCCACTCCCCAGGGCCTTCAACGGGGTCCTATAATTCACCCCTCCACTTT.

The chain recombines TRBV6-4 with TRBJ1-2; D perhaps matches TRBD1 (6 bases). Germline V lookup: CDR1 MRHNA, CDR2 SNTAGT. The CDR3 consists of 15 residues. Deletions cut 5 bases from V and 4 bases from J, with 17 bases between. The CDR3 here is CASSPAGDLAYGYTF. The CDR3 coding sequence is TGTGCCAGCAGTCCCGCAGGGGATCTTGCCTATGGCTACACCTTC.

The chain is built from TRBV7-2 and TRBJ2-2; D is possibly TRBD1 (6 bases). Germline-derived CDR1 and CDR2 are SGHTA and FQGNSA. V was cut by 5 bases and J by 0 bases, with 10 bases left in between. This CDR3 has 15 residues. CDR3 sequence (DNA): TGTGCCAGCAGCAGGGACAACGCGAACACCGGGGAGCTGTTTTTT. It codes for CASSRDNANTGELFF.

Here the CDR3 reads CASSDRSLLTGANVLTF. CDR3 sequence (DNA): TGTGCCAGCAGTGACCGTTCATTATTAACGGGGGCCAACGTCCTGACTTTC. The V gene is TRBV25-1, the J gene TRBJ2-6; D is unresolved. The CDR3 extends over 17 amino acids. Trimming took off 3 bases at V and 4 bases at J, with 16 bases between the two ends. Germline V lookup: CDR1 MGHDK, CDR2 SYGVNS. The whole variable domain, filled in from reference TRBV25-1 and TRBJ2-6, reads EADIYQTPRYLVIGTGKKITLECSQTMGHDKMYWYQQDPGMELHLIHYSYGVNSTEKGDLSSESTVSRIRTEHFPLTLESARPSHTSQYLCASSDRSLLTGANVLTFGAGSRLTVL.

This clone was picked up one time. The chain joins TRBV7-8 to TRBJ2-7, with D possibly matching TRBD1 (6 bases). The V end was cut by 4 bases, the J end by 2 bases, with 12 bases between. The CDR3 length is 14 residues. Germline V gives CDR1 SGHVS, CDR2 FQNEAQ. CDR3 amino acids: CASSSTGKPYEQYF. For the CDR3, the DNA is TGTGCCAGCAGCTCTACAGGGAAACCCTACGAGCAGTACTTC.

The sample holds a few counts of this clone. The CDR3 sequence: CASSYGGIADTQYF. The CDR3 bases are TGTGCCAGCAGTTACGGGGGTATCGCAGATACGCAGTATTTT. The chain combines TRBV6-5 with TRBJ2-3, with D perhaps being TRBD1 or TRBD2 (5 bases each). V was cut by 2 bases and J by 4 bases, with 10 bases left in between. The germline gives CDR1 MNHEY, CDR2 SVGAGI. The CDR3 has 14 amino acids.

A few counts support this clone. The genes are TRBV6-6 and TRBJ1-5, with TRBD1 matching 7 bases. Trimming took 6 bases from V and 4 from J; bases not matched to a gene: 12. The germline CDR1 and CDR2 sequences are MNHNY and SVGAGI (reference sequence). The length of the CDR3 is 16 residues. The CDR3 here is CASSRKGGAWNQPQHF. CDR3 nucleotides: TGTGCCAGCAGCCGAAAAGGGGGCGCTTGGAATCAGCCCCAGCATTTT.

The rearrangement links TRBV7-9 to TRBJ2-3; 10 bases map to TRBD2. V was pared by 6 bases and J by 4 bases, with 7 bases of the junction left unmatched. The CDR3 totals 15 residues. Germline V gives CDR1 SEHNR, CDR2 FQNEAQ (reference sequence). CDR3: CASRGIAGGADTQYF. CDR3 DNA: TGTGCCAGCAGGGGAATAGCGGGGGGCGCAGATACGCAGTATTTT.

The chain carries TRBV27 and TRBJ2-7; TRBD1 agrees at 9 bases. Trimming cost V 5 bases and J 4 bases; bases outside gene matches: 6. The CDR3 covers 14 residues. The germline V gene encodes CDR1 MNHEY and CDR2 SMNVEV (reference sequence). DNA for the CDR3: TGTGCCAGCAGTACCCAGGACAGGGGTTACGAGCAGTACTTC. This encodes CASSTQDRGYEQYF.

This clone was observed a few times. The J gene is TRBJ1-4, the V gene TRBV14; no firm D call. Trimming shortened V by 4 bases and J by 8 bases, and 14 bases separated the two germline ends. The germline V gene has CDR1 SGHDN and CDR2 FVKESK. This CDR3 has 14 residues. CDR3 nucleotides: TGTGCCAGCAGCCCGACGTTACTCGGGGAAAAACTGTTTTTT. Translation: CASSPTLLGEKLFF.

The CDR3 coding sequence is TGTGCCAGCAGACCCGTAGTAGATACGCAGTATTTT. Its protein is CASRPVVDTQYF. This rearrangement joins TRBV7-9 to TRBJ2-3, with no clear D. The CDR3 has 12 amino acids. Germline loops: CDR1 SEHNR, CDR2 FQNEAQ (reference sequence). V dropped 6 bases and J dropped 5 bases, with 9 bases sitting between them. Looking up the rest from reference TRBV7-9 and TRBJ2-3 gives the full variable domain: DTGVSQNPRHKITKRGQNVTFRCDPISEHNRLYWYRQTLGQGPEFLTYFQNEAQLEKSRLLSDRFSAERPKGSFSTLEIQRTEQGDSAMYLCASRPVVDTQYFGPGTRLTVL.

J is TRBJ2-7 and V is TRBV21-1; the table's D call, TRBD1, was not checked against the DNA. TRBV21-1 constitutes a pseudogene. The CDR3 contains 16 residues. CDR3 loop: CASSKGGQGRLHEQYF. For the CDR3, the DNA is TGTGCCAGCAGCAAAGGGGGGCAGGGACGGTTACACGAGCAGTACTTC.

This clone was seen only once. V gene TRBV12-5 combines with J gene TRBJ2-3; possibly TRBD2 for D (7 bases). The V end lost 5 bases, the J end lost 2 bases, and 14 bases lay between the germline ends. The CDR3 sequence is 15 residues long. CDR1 LGHNT and CDR2 FRNRAP come from the germline V gene. As DNA, the CDR3 is TGTGCTAGTGGTGGAGGGAGGGGGTTCACAGATACGCAGTATTTT. As protein: CASGGGRGFTDTQYF.

This rearrangement joins TRBV30 to TRBJ1-2, with D possibly matching TRBD1 (6 bases). The CDR3 spans 16 residues. Germline assignment: CDR1 GTSNPN and CDR2 SVGIG (reference sequence). The V end lost 5 bases, the J end lost 0 bases, and 19 bases lay between the germline ends. For the CDR3, the DNA is TGTGCCTGGGCACGAACCGGGGGCTGGACTAACTATGGCTACACCTTC. It translates to CAWARTGGWTNYGYTF.

The chain recombines TRBV5-6 with TRBJ1-5, with 12 bases fitting TRBD1. The length of the CDR3 is 19 residues. The V segment lost 2 bases and the J segment 5 bases; nucleotides outside the gene matches: 14. The V gene's germline CDR1 is SGHDT and CDR2 YYEEEE. CDR3 sequence: CASSFSPGQGATLDQPQHF. CDR3 sequence (DNA): TGTGCCAGCAGCTTCAGCCCGGGACAGGGGGCCACTTTGGATCAGCCCCAGCATTTT.

V usage is TRBV27 and J usage is TRBJ1-1, with 8 nucleotides matching TRBD1. The CDR3 has 15 residues. The ends lost 2 bases at V and 6 bases at J; junction bases unmatched: 8. The V gene's germline CDR1 is MNHEY and CDR2 SMNVEV (reference sequence). CDR3 in amino acids: CASSLMAGGFAEAFF. The CDR3 nucleotides read TGTGCCAGCAGTTTAATGGCAGGGGGCTTCGCTGAAGCTTTCTTT.

V and J are TRBV6-4 and TRBJ1-5; D is possibly TRBD1 (5 bases). The CDR3 spans 14 residues. V shed 6 bases and J shed 2 bases, with 11 bases lying between them. From germline, CDR1 is MRHNA and CDR2 SNTAGT. The CDR3 here is CASRRGRGNQPQHF. CDR3 nucleotides: TGTGCCAGCAGGAGGGGTAGGGGCAATCAGCCCCAGCATTTT.

The rearrangement links TRBV7-2 to TRBJ1-5, with 8 bases aligning to TRBD1. There are 14 residues in the CDR3. CDR1 and CDR2 from the germline V gene are SGHTA and FQGNSA. J gave up 4 bases and V 5 bases, and 4 bases lay outside the gene matches. CDR3 loop: CASSPRTGNQPQHF. DNA for the CDR3: TGTGCCAGCAGCCCTAGGACAGGGAATCAGCCCCAGCATTTT.

The rearrangement uses TRBV27 and TRBJ1-5, with a weak D call TRBD1 (5 bases). V shed 6 bases and J shed 3 bases, with 21 bases lying between them. This CDR3 has 17 amino acids. The germline CDR1 and CDR2 sequences are MNHEY and SMNVEV (reference sequence). The CDR3 sequence: CASSGTQGIGINQPQHF. In DNA, the CDR3 is TGTGCCAGCAGCGGCACTCAGGGAATAGGGATCAATCAGCCCCAGCATTTT.

This clone was counted only a few times. The chain couples TRBV10-3 to TRBJ1-6; D gene uncertain. Germline values: CDR1 ENHRY, CDR2 SYGVKD. V was pared by 6 bases and J by 10 bases, with 13 bases between. The CDR3 covers 13 residues. CDR3 nucleotide sequence: TGTGCCATCAGGGGTCTGGTGGGGTCACCCCTCCACTTT. Translated: CAIRGLVGSPLHF.

The CDR3 region is CAWSRGQGNSPLHF. The CDR3 DNA is TGTGCCTGGAGTAGAGGACAGGGCAATTCACCCCTCCACTTT. The genes are TRBV30 and TRBJ1-6; 8 bases match TRBD1. V shed 2 bases, J shed 7 bases, and the junction held 4 bases outside the gene matches. This CDR3 is built from 14 residues. Germline CDR1 GTSNPN, CDR2 SVGIG (reference sequence).

In this sample, this clone turned up a few times. V usage is TRBV5-1 and J usage is TRBJ2-3; D not certain. Deletions cut 4 bases from V and 0 bases from J, with 9 bases between. The CDR3 spans 14 residues. CDR1 is SGHRS, CDR2 YFSETQ, per germline. The CDR3 sequence: CASSILSSTDTQYF. The DNA for the CDR3 is TGCGCCAGCAGCATCCTCTCTAGCACAGATACGCAGTATTTT. Supplemented by reference TRBV5-1 and TRBJ2-3, the full variable domain reads KAGVTQTPRYLIKTRGQQVTLSCSPISGHRSVSWYQQTPGQGLQFLFEYFSETQRNKGNFPGRFSGRQFSNSRSEMNVSTLELGDSALYLCASSILSSTDTQYFGPGTRLTVL.

This clone occurred a few times. The chain recombines TRBV10-3 with TRBJ2-5, with TRBD2 as a possible D gene (7 bases). This CDR3 has 13 amino acids. Germline CDR1 is ENHRY and CDR2 is SYGVKD. V lost 6 bases and J lost 5, with 13 bases in between. In DNA, the CDR3 is TGTGCCATCAGAGGGGGGGCCACGGAGACCCAGTACTTC. It is translated as CAIRGGATETQYF.

As DNA, the CDR3 is TGTGCCAGCAAACGGGACTGGAACACCGGGGAGCTGTTTTTT. It translates to CASKRDWNTGELFF. The chain uses TRBV27 and TRBJ2-2; possible D gene TRBD2, 6 bases. V was cut by 7 bases and J by 1 base, with 10 bases left in between. This CDR3 contains 14 residues. Germline V gene data show CDR1 as MNHEY and CDR2 as SMNVEV (reference sequence).

The rearrangement uses TRBV19 and TRBJ1-1; D not certain. Germline V gene sequence: CDR1 LNHDA, CDR2 SQIVND (reference sequence). The CDR3 is 9 amino acids. With 9 bases removed from V and 5 bases from J, the gap between germline ends came to 4 bases. The CDR3 here is CASPTEAFF. CDR3 sequence (DNA): TGTGCCAGCCCTACTGAAGCTTTCTTT.

The chain links TRBV18 to TRBJ2-7; no firm D call. This CDR3 has 12 amino acids. V lost 3 bases, J lost 2 bases, and 5 bases lay in between. Germline V CDR1 and CDR2: KGHSH, LQKENI. CDR3 protein: CASSPNTYEQYF. Written as DNA, the CDR3 is TGTGCCAGCTCACCTAACACCTACGAGCAGTACTTC. Full variable domain (rest looked up from reference TRBV18 and TRBJ2-7): NAGVMQNPRHLVRRRGQEARLRCSPMKGHSHVYWYRQLPEEGLKFMVYLQKENIIDESGMPKERFSAEFPKEGPSILRIQQVVRGDSAAYFCASSPNTYEQYFGPGTRLTVT.

V usage is TRBV6-6 and J usage is TRBJ2-3, with TRBD2 as a possible D gene (6 bases). The germline gives CDR1 MNHNY, CDR2 SVGAGI (reference sequence). V was pared by 0 bases and J by 4 bases, with 8 bases between. The CDR3 totals 14 residues. The CDR3 sequence: CASSYSTRPDTQYF. CDR3 DNA: TGTGCCAGCAGTTACTCGACTAGACCAGATACGCAGTATTTT.